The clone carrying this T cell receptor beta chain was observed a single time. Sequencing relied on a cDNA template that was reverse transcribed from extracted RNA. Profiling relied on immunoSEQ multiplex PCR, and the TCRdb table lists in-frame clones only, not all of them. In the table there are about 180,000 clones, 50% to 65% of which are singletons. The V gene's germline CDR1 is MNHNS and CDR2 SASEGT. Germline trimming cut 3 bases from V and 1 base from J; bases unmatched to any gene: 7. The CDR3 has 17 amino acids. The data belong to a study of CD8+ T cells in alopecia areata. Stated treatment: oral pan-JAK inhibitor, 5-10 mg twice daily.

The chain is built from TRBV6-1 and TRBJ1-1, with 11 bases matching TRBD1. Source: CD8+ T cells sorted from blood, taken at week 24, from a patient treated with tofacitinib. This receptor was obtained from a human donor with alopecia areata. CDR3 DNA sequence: TGTGCCAGCAGTGAGTGGACAGGGGGCTTTACGAACACTGAAGCTTTCTTT. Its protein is CASSEWTGGFTNTEAFF.